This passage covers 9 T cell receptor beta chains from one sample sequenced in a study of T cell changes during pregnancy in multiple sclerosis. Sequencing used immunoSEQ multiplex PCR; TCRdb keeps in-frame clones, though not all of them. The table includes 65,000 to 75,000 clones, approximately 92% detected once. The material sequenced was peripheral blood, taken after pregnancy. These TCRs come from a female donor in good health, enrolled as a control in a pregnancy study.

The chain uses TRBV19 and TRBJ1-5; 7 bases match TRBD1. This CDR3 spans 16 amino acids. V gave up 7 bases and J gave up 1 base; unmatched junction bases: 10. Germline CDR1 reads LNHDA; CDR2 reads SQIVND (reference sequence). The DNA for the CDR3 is TGTGCCAGTACTCTTAGGGGGCGACGAAGCAATCAGCCCCAGCATTTT. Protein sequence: CASTLRGRRSNQPQHF.

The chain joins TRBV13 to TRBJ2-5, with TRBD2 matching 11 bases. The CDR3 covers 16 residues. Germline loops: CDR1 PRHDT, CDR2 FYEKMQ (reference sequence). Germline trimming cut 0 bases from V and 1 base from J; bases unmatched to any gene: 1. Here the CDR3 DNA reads TGTGCCAGCAGCTTAGGCCTAGCGGGGGGCCAAGAGACCCAGTACTTC. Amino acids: CASSLGLAGGQETQYF.

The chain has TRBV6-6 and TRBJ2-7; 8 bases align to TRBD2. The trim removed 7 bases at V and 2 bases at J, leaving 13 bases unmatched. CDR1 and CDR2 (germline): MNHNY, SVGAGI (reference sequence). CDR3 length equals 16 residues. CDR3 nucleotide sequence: TGTGCCAGCACTCCCCATTTGGTCGGGGGGGCCTACGAGCAGTACTTC. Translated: CASTPHLVGGAYEQYF.

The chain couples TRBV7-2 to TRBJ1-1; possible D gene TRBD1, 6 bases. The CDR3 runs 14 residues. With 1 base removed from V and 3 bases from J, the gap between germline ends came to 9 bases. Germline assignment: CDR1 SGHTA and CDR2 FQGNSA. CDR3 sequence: CASSLGTAHTEAFF. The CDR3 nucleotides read TGTGCCAGCAGCTTAGGGACAGCTCACACTGAAGCTTTCTTT.

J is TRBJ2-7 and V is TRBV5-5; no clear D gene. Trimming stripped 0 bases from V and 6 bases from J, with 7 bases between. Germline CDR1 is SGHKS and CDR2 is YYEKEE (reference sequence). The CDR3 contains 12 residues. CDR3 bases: TGTGCCAGCAGCTTGGACTTGCCCGAGCAGTACTTC. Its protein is CASSLDLPEQYF. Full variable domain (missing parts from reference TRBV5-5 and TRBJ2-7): DAGVTQSPTHLIKTRGQQVTLRCSPISGHKSVSWYQQVLGQGPQFIFQYYEKEERGRGNFPDRFSARQFPNYSSELNVNALLLGDSALYLCASSLDLPEQYFGPGTRLTVT.

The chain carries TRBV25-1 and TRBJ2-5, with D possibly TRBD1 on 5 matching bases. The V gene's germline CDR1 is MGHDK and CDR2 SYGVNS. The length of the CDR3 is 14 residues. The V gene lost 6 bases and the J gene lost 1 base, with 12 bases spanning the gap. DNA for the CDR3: TGTGCCAGCAGCTTGACAGCCTTCCAAGAGACCCAGTACTTC. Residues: CASSLTAFQETQYF. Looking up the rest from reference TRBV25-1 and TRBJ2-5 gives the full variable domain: EADIYQTPRYLVIGTGKKITLECSQTMGHDKMYWYQQDPGMELHLIHYSYGVNSTEKGDLSSESTVSRIRTEHFPLTLESARPSHTSQYLCASSLTAFQETQYFGPGTRLLVL.

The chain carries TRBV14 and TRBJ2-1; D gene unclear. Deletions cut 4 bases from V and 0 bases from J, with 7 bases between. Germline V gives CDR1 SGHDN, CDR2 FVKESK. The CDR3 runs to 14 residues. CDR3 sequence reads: CASSRPYSYNEQFF. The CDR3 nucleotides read TGTGCCAGCAGCCGTCCCTACTCCTACAATGAGCAGTTCTTC.

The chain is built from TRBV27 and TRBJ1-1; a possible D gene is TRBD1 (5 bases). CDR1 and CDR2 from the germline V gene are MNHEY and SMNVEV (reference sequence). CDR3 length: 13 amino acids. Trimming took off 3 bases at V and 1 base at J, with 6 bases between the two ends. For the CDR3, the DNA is TGTGCCAGCAGTTTCGGGGGGAACACTGAAGCTTTCTTT. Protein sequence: CASSFGGNTEAFF.

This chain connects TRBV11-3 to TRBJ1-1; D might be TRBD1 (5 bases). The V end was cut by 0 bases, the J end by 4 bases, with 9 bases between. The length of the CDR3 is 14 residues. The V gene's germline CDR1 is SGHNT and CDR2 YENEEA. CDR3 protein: CASSLEGGSTEAFF. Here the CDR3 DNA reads TGTGCCAGCAGCTTAGAGGGGGGGAGCACTGAAGCTTTCTTT.